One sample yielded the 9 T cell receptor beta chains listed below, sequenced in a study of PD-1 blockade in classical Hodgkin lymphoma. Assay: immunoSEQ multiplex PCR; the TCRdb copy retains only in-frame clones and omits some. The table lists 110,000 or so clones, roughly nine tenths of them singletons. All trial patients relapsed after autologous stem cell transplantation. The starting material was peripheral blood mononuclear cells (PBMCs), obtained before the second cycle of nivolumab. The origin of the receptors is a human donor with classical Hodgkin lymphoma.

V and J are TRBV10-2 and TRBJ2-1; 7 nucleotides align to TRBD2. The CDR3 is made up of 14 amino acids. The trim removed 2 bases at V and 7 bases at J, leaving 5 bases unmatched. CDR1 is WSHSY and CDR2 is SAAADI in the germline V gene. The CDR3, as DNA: TGCGCCAGCAGTGAGGTGGCGGGAGTAAATGAGCAGTTCTTC. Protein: CASSEVAGVNEQFF.

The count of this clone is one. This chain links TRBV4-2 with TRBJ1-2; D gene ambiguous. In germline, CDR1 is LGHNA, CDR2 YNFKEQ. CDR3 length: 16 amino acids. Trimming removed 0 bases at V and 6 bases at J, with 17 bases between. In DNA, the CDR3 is TGTGCCAGCAGCCAAGATCTCACAGCCTTTGGGGATGGCTACACCTTC. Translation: CASSQDLTAFGDGYTF.

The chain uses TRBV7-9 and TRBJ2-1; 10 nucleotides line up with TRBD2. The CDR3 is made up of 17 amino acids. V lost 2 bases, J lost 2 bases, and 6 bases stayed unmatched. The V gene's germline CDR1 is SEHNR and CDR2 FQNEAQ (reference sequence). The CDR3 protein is CASSLTIAGGPYNEQFF. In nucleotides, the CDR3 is TGTGCCAGCAGCTTAACCATAGCGGGAGGTCCCTACAATGAGCAGTTCTTC.

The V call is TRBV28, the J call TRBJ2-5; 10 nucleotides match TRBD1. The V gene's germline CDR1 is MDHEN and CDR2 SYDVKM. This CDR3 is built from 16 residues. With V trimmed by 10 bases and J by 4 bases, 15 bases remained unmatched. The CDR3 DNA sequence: TGTGCCACGCACCGGGACAGGGGACCGATAGGAGAGACCCAGTACTTC. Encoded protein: CATHRDRGPIGETQYF.

CDR3 DNA: TGTGCCAGCAGCTTAAGACAGGGACCCCTCCACTTT. This sequence encodes CASSLRQGPLHF. V and J are TRBV9 and TRBJ1-6; TRBD1 aligns across 7 bases. There are 12 residues in the CDR3. CDR1 is SGDLS, CDR2 YYNGEE, per germline. The ends lost 4 bases at V and 12 bases at J; junction bases unmatched: 4.

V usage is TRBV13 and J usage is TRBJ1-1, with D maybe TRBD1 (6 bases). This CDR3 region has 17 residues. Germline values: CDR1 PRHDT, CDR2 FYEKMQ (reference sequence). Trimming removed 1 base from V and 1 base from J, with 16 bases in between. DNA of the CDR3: TGTGCCAGCAGCTTAGCTTTCAGGGGAAGTCCGAACACTGAAGCTTTCTTT. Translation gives CASSLAFRGSPNTEAFF. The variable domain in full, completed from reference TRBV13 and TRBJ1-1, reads AAGVIQSPRHLIKEKRETATLKCYPIPRHDTVYWYQQGPGQDPQFLISFYEKMQSDKGSIPDRFSAQQFSDYHSELNMSSLELGDSALYFCASSLAFRGSPNTEAFFGQGTRLTVV.

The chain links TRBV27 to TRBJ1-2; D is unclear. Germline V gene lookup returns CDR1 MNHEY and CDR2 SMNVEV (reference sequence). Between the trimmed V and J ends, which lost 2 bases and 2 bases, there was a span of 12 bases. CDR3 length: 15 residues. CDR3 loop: CASSLKGSSNYGYTF. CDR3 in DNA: TGTGCCAGCAGTTTAAAGGGCAGCTCAAACTATGGCTACACCTTC.

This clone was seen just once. CDR3 DNA: TGTGCCTGGAGTACCAACACCATATATTTT. The encoded protein is CAWSTNTIYF. This chain joins TRBV30 and TRBJ1-3, with D unclear. Germline lookup yields CDR1 GTSNPN and CDR2 SVGIG (reference sequence). The CDR3 is 10 residues long. V was clipped by 2 bases and J by 7 bases, with 3 bases between them.

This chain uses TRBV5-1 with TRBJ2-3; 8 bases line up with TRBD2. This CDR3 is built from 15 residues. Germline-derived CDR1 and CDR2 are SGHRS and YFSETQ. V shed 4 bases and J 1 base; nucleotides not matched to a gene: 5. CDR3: CASSHLAGRTDTQYF. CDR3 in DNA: TGCGCCAGCAGCCATCTAGCGGGCCGCACAGATACGCAGTATTTT.